This TCR beta chain was identified during a study of cytomegalovirus exposure and HLA in healthy donors. Study results and limitations: One cluster of highly shared sequence variants probably arose as a sequencing artifact. Reportedly, fewer N-insertions than the approximately 600-donor mean appeared in an Asian-associated ancestry cluster in a later analysis.

About this clone: The antigen is not known.

In nominal health when sampled, donors likely had unrecorded immune exposures nonetheless. CDR1 is MNHEY, CDR2 SVGAGI, per germline. J was trimmed by 3 bases and V by 2 bases; bases with no gene match: 10. CDR3 length equals 16 residues. The PCR had 60 Vbeta and 13 Jbeta primers. Assay used: immunoSEQ multiplex PCR; TCRdb lists only in-frame clones, some missing. Of about 85,000 clones listed, 80% are singletons. V gene TRBV6-5 combines with J gene TRBJ2-7, with 7 bases fitting TRBD2. The clonotype was recovered from a man aged 50 or older in good health and CMV-seropositive. The sample comprised PBMCs. CDR3 sequence reads: CASSYSSRGRIYEQYF. The CDR3 DNA reads TGTGCCAGCAGTTACAGTTCTCGCGGGAGAATCTACGAGCAGTACTTC.